The 10 T cell receptor beta chains given below trace back to one sample, sequenced in a study of blood T cell repertoires in COVID-19. Repertoires were generated with immunoSEQ multiplex PCR, while TCRdb's copy carries only in-frame clones and drops some. The profile shows about 160,000 clones, around four fifths of them singletons. The sample taken for sequencing was peripheral blood. These receptor sequences come from an elderly woman with active or convalescent COVID-19.

The chain is built from TRBV18 and TRBJ1-2; 8 nucleotides align to TRBD1. The V gene end was trimmed by 4 bases and the J gene end by 4 bases; junction bases not matched to a gene: 5. The CDR3 is 14 amino acids. The germline CDR1 and CDR2 sequences are KGHSH and LQKENI. The CDR3 sequence is CASSQDREAYGYTF. CDR3 nucleotide sequence: TGTGCCAGCTCACAGGACAGGGAAGCCTATGGCTACACCTTC.

The rearrangement joins TRBV2 to TRBJ1-5; the match to TRBD1 covers 8 bases. From germline, CDR1 is SNHLY and CDR2 FYNNEI. CDR3 length: 13 amino acids. V trimming: 9 bases; J trimming: 4 bases; junction bases outside the gene matches: 5. In DNA form, the CDR3 reads TGTGCCAGTGGGGGACAGGAGAATCAGCCCCAGCATTTT. It specifies CASGGQENQPQHF.

This clone was seen only once. The chain joins TRBV29-1 to TRBJ1-5; D is unclear. Germline CDR1 SQVTM, CDR2 ANQGSEA. The CDR3 covers 14 residues. Trimming left V 0 bases short and J 3 bases short, with 9 bases between. The CDR3 coding sequence is TGCAGCGTTGAAGAGGGAGGCAACAATCAGCCCCAGCATTTT. Translated: CSVEEGGNNQPQHF.

The chain recombines TRBV7-8 with TRBJ2-6; weak D call: TRBD1 (6 bases). CDR1 SGHVS and CDR2 FQNEAQ come from the germline V gene. Trimming left V 5 bases short and J 2 bases short, with 25 bases between. CDR3 length: 20 residues. Here the CDR3 reads CASSPFRILTGLTGANVLTF. CDR3 nucleotides: TGTGCCAGCAGCCCCTTTCGCATTTTAACAGGGTTAACTGGGGCCAACGTCCTGACTTTC.

The chain recombines TRBV6-5 with TRBJ1-1; 9 nucleotides align to TRBD1. This CDR3 has 14 amino acids. V lost 8 bases, J lost 4 bases, and 8 bases stayed unmatched. The V gene's germline CDR1 is MNHEY and CDR2 SVGAGI. The CDR3, as DNA: TGTGCCAGCGGGACAGGGAGAGGGGGCACTGAAGCTTTCTTT. Protein: CASGTGRGGTEAFF.

The CDR3 loop reads CASSNSGTIYF. The CDR3 nucleotides read TGTGCCAGTAGTAATAGCGGGACCATATATTTT. The rearrangement joins TRBV19 to TRBJ1-3; no reliable D call. V gave up 4 bases and J gave up 10 bases, with 8 bases separating them. Per the germline V gene, CDR1 is LNHDA and CDR2 is SQIVND (reference sequence). The CDR3 is made up of 11 amino acids.

This clone was observed a few times. The V call is TRBV7-9, the J call TRBJ2-7, with D perhaps TRBD1 (5 bases). Germline V gene data show CDR1 as SEHNR and CDR2 as FQNEAQ (reference sequence). The CDR3 is 14 residues long. V lost 4 bases to trimming and J lost 0 bases, with 10 bases between them. As DNA, the CDR3 is TGTGCCAGCAGCTCAACAGGTCTCTCCTACGAGCAGTACTTC. This codes for CASSSTGLSYEQYF.

The chain has TRBV4-3 and TRBJ1-2; 8 bases agree with TRBD1. Germline V gene lookup returns CDR1 LGHNA and CDR2 YSLEER. There are 16 residues in the CDR3. Trimming cost V 0 bases and J 8 bases; bases outside gene matches: 11. CDR3 in DNA: TGCGCCAGCAGCCAAGATCCCCAGACAGGGGCGCAGGGCTACACCTTC. Encoded protein: CASSQDPQTGAQGYTF.

V usage is TRBV6-5 and J usage is TRBJ1-1, with a tentative D call TRBD1 (6 bases). Trimming stripped 7 bases from V and 1 base from J, with 10 bases between. CDR1 and CDR2 (germline): MNHEY, SVGAGI. This CDR3 region has 13 residues. CDR3 sequence reads: CASTRQANTEAFF. The DNA of the CDR3 is TGTGCCAGCACCCGACAGGCGAACACTGAAGCTTTCTTT.

This clone was recorded a few times. The chain is built from TRBV10-3 and TRBJ1-5, with 9 bases identical to TRBD1. CDR3 length equals 14 residues. V was clipped by 10 bases and J by 3 bases; unmatched bases: 7. CDR1 and CDR2 (germline): ENHRY, SYGVKD. CDR3 in DNA: TGTGCCACCCAGACAGGGGGACTCAATCAGCCCCAGCATTTT. Its translation: CATQTGGLNQPQHF.